This T cell receptor (beta chain) was identified in a study of shared clonotypes between healthy human individuals. Study-wide findings and caveats: Investigators expected sequencing depth to affect clonotype sharing among donors.

Comment on this clone: Its antigen is unidentified.

Germline V gene sequence: CDR1 MDHEN, CDR2 SYDVKM. With 4 bases removed from V and 4 bases from J, the gap between germline ends came to 14 bases. The CDR3 contains 15 residues. Unsorted PBMC samples were amplified in replicate PCRs containing roughly 300 ng DNA, about 30,000 T cell genomes. The table came from immunoSEQ multiplex PCR; TCRdb's copy has only in-frame clones and leaves some out. The data contain 400,000 to 600,000 clones, about 76% of them singletons. Unsorted samples used about 90 million PBMCs for genomic DNA. The chain uses TRBV28 and TRBJ1-5, with a tentative D call TRBD1 (6 bases). Sequenced material: PBMCs. The clonotype was recovered from a middle-aged woman in good health. Some clones in this sample may be carry-over from other donors' samples. DNA of the CDR3: TGTGCCAGCAGTTCGGGGGGGGCAGGGAATCAGCCCCAGCATTTT. This sequence encodes CASSSGGAGNQPQHF. Full variable domain (rest looked up from reference TRBV28 and TRBJ1-5): DVKVTQSSRYLVKRTGEKVFLECVQDMDHENMFWYRQDPGLGLRLIYFSYDVKMKEKGDIPEGYSVSREKKERFSLILESASTNQTSMYLCASSSGGAGNQPQHFGDGTRLSIL.